These 17 T cell receptor beta chains originate from one sample sequenced in a study of cytomegalovirus exposure and HLA in healthy donors. Researchers ran the PCR with 60 Vbeta and 13 Jbeta primers. Measured with immunoSEQ multiplex PCR; TCRdb has only the in-frame clones, and not every one. The table lists some 110,000 clones, around 64% of them singletons. The sequenced sample was PBMCs. The receptors originated from a man aged 25 to 40 in good health and CMV-seropositive.

The chain carries TRBV7-8 and TRBJ1-2; the D gene is possibly TRBD1 (5 bases). This CDR3 is 12 amino acids long. Germline V gene lookup returns CDR1 SGHVS and CDR2 FQNEAQ. V gave up 4 bases and J gave up 5 bases, with 8 bases separating them. The CDR3 sequence is CASSSGTYGYTF. CDR3 DNA sequence: TGTGCCAGCAGCTCCGGGACTTATGGCTACACCTTC.

The rearrangement uses TRBV5-1 and TRBJ2-7; tentative D call: TRBD1 (5 bases). Germline loops: CDR1 SGHRS, CDR2 YFSETQ. The CDR3 totals 17 residues. V was clipped by 2 bases and J by 0 bases, with 18 bases between them. The CDR3 coding sequence is TGCGCCAGCAGCTTCCAAGGGGCAGGAACCTTCTCCTACGAGCAGTACTTC. It is translated as CASSFQGAGTFSYEQYF.

The chain links TRBV18 to TRBJ2-1, with D tentatively TRBD2 (5 bases). Trimming cost V 9 bases and J 6 bases, with 12 bases left between them. CDR1 and CDR2 (germline): KGHSH, LQKENI. This CDR3 is 12 amino acids long. This chain's CDR3 is CASYEGGNEQFF. The DNA for the CDR3 is TGTGCCAGTTACGAGGGCGGCAATGAGCAGTTCTTC.

The V and J genes are TRBV27 and TRBJ1-2, with D possibly matching TRBD1 (5 bases). V was pared by 7 bases and J by 7 bases, with 19 bases between. From germline, CDR1 is MNHEY and CDR2 SMNVEV (reference sequence). The CDR3 consists of 14 residues. CDR3 amino acids: CASKLDGGVFGYTF. CDR3 coding DNA: TGTGCCAGCAAGTTAGATGGGGGGGTTTTTGGCTACACCTTC.

V usage is TRBV5-4 and J usage is TRBJ2-2, with D unclear. The germline gives CDR1 SGHNT, CDR2 YYREEE (reference sequence). V was pared by 0 bases and J by 3 bases, with 6 bases between. There are 14 residues in the CDR3. Here the CDR3 reads CASSLALDTGELFF. In DNA, the CDR3 is TGTGCCAGCAGCTTGGCTTTAGACACCGGGGAGCTGTTTTTT.

The CDR3 protein is CASKLGGINQPQHF. The CDR3 DNA sequence: TGTGCCAGCAAATTGGGGGGAATCAATCAGCCCCAGCATTTT. The J gene is TRBJ1-5, the V gene TRBV28, with D possibly matching TRBD1 (5 bases). The CDR3 is 14 amino acids. The V gene's germline CDR1 is MDHEN and CDR2 SYDVKM. V was trimmed by 7 bases and J by 3 bases, leaving 13 bases between them.

V and J are TRBV5-1 and TRBJ2-1; TRBD2 matches 7 bases. CDR3 length: 13 residues. The V gene end was trimmed by 7 bases and the J gene end by 6 bases; junction bases not matched to a gene: 7. Germline CDR1 and CDR2: SGHRS and YFSETQ. CDR3 in DNA: TGCGCCAGCGGGGAGGGGCACCGCAATGAGCAGTTCTTC. Its translation is CASGEGHRNEQFF.

V and J are TRBV5-1 and TRBJ1-2; D is undetermined. This CDR3 region has 15 residues. In germline, CDR1 is SGHRS, CDR2 YFSETQ. V lost 2 bases to trimming and J lost 10 bases, with 21 bases between them. CDR3 coding DNA: TGCGCCAGCAGCTTCTCCACCGGCGGTCTGGTTGACTACACCTTC. Protein sequence: CASSFSTGGLVDYTF.

The rearrangement uses TRBV27 and TRBJ1-2, with D unresolved. Germline V gene data show CDR1 as MNHEY and CDR2 as SMNVEV (reference sequence). V was clipped by 5 bases and J by 4 bases, with 11 bases between them. The CDR3 extends over 13 amino acids. CDR3 nucleotide sequence: TGTGCCAGCAGTCCCACCCGGAGCTATGGCTACACCTTC. As protein: CASSPTRSYGYTF.

This clone was picked up one time. The chain couples TRBV6-1 to TRBJ2-7, with 8 bases fitting TRBD2. J gave up 2 bases and V 2 bases, and 5 bases lay outside the gene matches. CDR1 is MNHNS, CDR2 SASEGT, per germline. This CDR3 is built from 15 residues. The DNA for the CDR3 is TGTGCCAGCAGTGAACGGGAGGGAACACCCTACGAGCAGTACTTC. Amino acids: CASSEREGTPYEQYF.

The chain joins TRBV9 to TRBJ2-1; 9 bases are shared with TRBD1. CDR1 is SGDLS and CDR2 is YYNGEE in the germline V gene. J lost 3 bases, V lost 0 bases, and 1 base had no gene match. The CDR3 spans 15 residues. The CDR3 sequence is CASSVAGQGYNEQFF. CDR3 in DNA: TGTGCCAGCAGCGTAGCGGGACAGGGCTACAATGAGCAGTTCTTC.

V gene TRBV7-3 combines with J gene TRBJ1-1; D unclear. Germline V CDR1 and CDR2: SGHTA, FQGTGA. The CDR3 is 15 amino acids. V lost 3 bases and J lost 4, with 15 bases in between. The CDR3 region is CASSFSASTGTEAFF. In DNA form, the CDR3 reads TGTGCCAGCAGCTTCTCTGCCAGCACGGGCACTGAAGCTTTCTTT.

V is TRBV11-2 and J is TRBJ1-1, with 7 bases matching TRBD1. This CDR3 comprises 12 residues. J was trimmed by 12 bases and V by 1 base; bases with no gene match: 5. Per germline, CDR1 SGHAT and CDR2 FQNNGV. CDR3 in amino acids: CASSLAGTVSFF. The CDR3 DNA is TGTGCCAGCAGCTTAGCCGGGACAGTTTCTTTCTTT.

The chain employs TRBV28 and TRBJ1-1, with D uncertain. The length of the CDR3 is 15 residues. The germline V and J ends were trimmed by 4 bases and 0 bases, with 12 bases remaining between them. Germline V lookup: CDR1 MDHEN, CDR2 SYDVKM. Written as DNA, the CDR3 is TGTGCCAGCAGTTCCGCGACGGGAATGAACACTGAAGCTTTCTTT. Translation gives CASSSATGMNTEAFF.

This chain's CDR3 is CASRENSNQPQHF. The CDR3 DNA reads as TGCGCCAGCAGAGAGAATAGCAATCAGCCCCAGCATTTT. This chain connects TRBV5-1 to TRBJ1-5; D gene ambiguous. The CDR3 consists of 13 residues. Trimming cost V 5 bases and J 0 bases, with 6 bases left between them. Germline V gene lookup returns CDR1 SGHRS and CDR2 YFSETQ. Full variable domain (rest looked up from reference TRBV5-1 and TRBJ1-5): KAGVTQTPRYLIKTRGQQVTLSCSPISGHRSVSWYQQTPGQGLQFLFEYFSETQRNKGNFPGRFSGRQFSNSRSEMNVSTLELGDSALYLCASRENSNQPQHFGDGTRLSIL.

The rearrangement joins TRBV4-2 to TRBJ1-2; 9 nucleotides match TRBD1. The junction had 11 bases not matched to a gene; V was cut back by 5 bases and J by 4 bases. Germline V gene sequence: CDR1 LGHNA, CDR2 YNFKEQ. The CDR3 consists of 16 residues. The CDR3 sequence: CASSATGGPHLYGYTF. The CDR3 region has the DNA TGTGCCAGCAGCGCAACAGGGGGCCCTCATCTCTATGGCTACACCTTC.

The chain carries TRBV11-2 and TRBJ2-1, with 7 bases matching TRBD1. The V gene's germline CDR1 is SGHAT and CDR2 FQNNGV. This CDR3 comprises 13 residues. V was clipped by 5 bases and J by 3 bases; unmatched bases: 1. The CDR3 DNA sequence: TGTGCCAGCAGCAGGACAGGCTACAATGAGCAGTTCTTC. Protein sequence: CASSRTGYNEQFF.